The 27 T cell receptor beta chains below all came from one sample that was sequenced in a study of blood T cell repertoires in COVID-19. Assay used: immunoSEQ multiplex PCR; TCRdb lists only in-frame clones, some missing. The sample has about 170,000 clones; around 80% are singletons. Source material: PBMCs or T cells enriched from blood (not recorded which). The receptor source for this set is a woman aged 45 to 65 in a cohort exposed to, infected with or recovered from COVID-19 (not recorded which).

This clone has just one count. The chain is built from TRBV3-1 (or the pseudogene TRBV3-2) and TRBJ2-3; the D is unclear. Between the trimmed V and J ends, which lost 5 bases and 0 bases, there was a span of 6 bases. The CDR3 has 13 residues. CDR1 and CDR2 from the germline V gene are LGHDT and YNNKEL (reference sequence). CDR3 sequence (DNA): TGTGCCAGCAGCTCCTTTAGCACAGATACGCAGTATTTT. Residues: CASSSFSTDTQYF.

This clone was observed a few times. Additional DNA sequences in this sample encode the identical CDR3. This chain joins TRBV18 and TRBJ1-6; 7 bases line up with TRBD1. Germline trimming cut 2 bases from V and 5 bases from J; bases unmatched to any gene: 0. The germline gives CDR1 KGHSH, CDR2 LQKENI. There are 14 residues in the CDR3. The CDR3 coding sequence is TGTGCCAGCTCACCAGGGACAGATAATTCACCCCTCCACTTT. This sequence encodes CASSPGTDNSPLHF.

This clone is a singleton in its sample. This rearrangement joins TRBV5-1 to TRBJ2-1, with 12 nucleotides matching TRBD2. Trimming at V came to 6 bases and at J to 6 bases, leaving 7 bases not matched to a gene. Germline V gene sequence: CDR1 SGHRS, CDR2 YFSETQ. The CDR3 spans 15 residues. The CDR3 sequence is CASNIGLAGPNEQFF. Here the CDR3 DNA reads TGCGCCAGCAACATCGGACTAGCGGGACCCAATGAGCAGTTCTTC.

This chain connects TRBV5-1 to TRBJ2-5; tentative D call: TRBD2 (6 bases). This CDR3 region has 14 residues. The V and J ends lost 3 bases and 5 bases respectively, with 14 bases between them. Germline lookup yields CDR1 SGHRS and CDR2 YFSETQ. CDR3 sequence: CASSYRGSGETQYF. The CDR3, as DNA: TGCGCCAGCAGCTACCGGGGGAGCGGGGAGACCCAGTACTTC.

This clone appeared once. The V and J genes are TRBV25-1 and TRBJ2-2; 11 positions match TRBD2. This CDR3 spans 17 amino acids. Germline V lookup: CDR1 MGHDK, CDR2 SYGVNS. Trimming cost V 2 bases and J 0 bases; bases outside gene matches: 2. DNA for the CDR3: TGTGCCAGCAGTGAAACTAGCGGGGGCGCGAACACCGGGGAGCTGTTTTTT. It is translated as CASSETSGGANTGELFF.

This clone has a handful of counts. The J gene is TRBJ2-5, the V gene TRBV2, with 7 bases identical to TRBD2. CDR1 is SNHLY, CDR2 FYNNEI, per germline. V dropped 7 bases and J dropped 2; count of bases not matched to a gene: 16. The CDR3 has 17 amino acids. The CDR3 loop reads CASMGGEVGKIQETQYF. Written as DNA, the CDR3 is TGTGCCAGCATGGGGGGGGAGGTCGGTAAAATTCAAGAGACCCAGTACTTC.

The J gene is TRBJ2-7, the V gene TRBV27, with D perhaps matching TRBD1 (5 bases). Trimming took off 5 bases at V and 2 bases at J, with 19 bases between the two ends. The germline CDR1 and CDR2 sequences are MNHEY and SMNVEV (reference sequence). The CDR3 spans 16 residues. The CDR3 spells CASSGPVGAVAYEQYF. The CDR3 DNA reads TGTGCCAGCAGTGGACCGGTAGGGGCAGTTGCCTACGAGCAGTACTTC.

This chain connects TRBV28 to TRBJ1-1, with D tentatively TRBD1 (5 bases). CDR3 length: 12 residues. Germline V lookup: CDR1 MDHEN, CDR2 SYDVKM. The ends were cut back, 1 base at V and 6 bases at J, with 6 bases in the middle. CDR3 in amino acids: CASSLSGSEAFF. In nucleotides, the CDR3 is TGTGCCAGCAGTTTATCAGGGTCTGAAGCTTTCTTT. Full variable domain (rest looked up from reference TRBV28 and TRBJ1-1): DVKVTQSSRYLVKRTGEKVFLECVQDMDHENMFWYRQDPGLGLRLIYFSYDVKMKEKGDIPEGYSVSREKKERFSLILESASTNQTSMYLCASSLSGSEAFFGQGTRLTVV.

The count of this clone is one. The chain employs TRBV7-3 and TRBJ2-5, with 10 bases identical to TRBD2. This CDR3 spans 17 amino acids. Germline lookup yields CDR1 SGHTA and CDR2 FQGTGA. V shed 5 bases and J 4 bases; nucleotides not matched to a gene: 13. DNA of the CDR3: TGTGCCAGCAGCGCCGTGCATGTAGCGGGGGGTGCAGAGACCCAGTACTTC. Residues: CASSAVHVAGGAETQYF.

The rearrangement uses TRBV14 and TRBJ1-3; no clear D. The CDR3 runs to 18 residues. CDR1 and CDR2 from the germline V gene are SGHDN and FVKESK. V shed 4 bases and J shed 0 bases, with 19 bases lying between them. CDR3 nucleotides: TGTGCCAGCAGCCCACCTGGTTTATATGACAACTCTGGAAACACCATATATTTT. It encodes CASSPPGLYDNSGNTIYF.

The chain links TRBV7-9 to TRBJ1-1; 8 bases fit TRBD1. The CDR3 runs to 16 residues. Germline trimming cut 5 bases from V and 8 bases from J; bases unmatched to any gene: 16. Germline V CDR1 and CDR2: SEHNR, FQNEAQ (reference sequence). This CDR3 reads CASSPVTTGAHSEAFF. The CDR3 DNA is TGTGCCAGCAGCCCAGTCACGACAGGGGCCCACTCCGAAGCTTTCTTT.

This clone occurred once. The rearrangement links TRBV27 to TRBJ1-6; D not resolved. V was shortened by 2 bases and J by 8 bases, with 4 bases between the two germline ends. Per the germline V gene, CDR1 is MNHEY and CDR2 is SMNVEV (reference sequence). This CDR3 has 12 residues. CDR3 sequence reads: CASSLEDSPLHF. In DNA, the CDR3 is TGTGCCAGCAGTTTAGAGGATTCACCCCTCCACTTT.

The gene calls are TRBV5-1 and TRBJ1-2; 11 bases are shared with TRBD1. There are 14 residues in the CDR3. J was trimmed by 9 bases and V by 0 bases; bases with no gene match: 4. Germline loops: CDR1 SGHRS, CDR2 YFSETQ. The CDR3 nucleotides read TGCGCCAGCAGCTTGGATGGACAGGGGGCTCGCTACACCTTC. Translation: CASSLDGQGARYTF.

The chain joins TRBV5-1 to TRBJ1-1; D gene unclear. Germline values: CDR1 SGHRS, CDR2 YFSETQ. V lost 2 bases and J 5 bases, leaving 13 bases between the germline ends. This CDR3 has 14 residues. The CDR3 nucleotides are TGCGCCAGCAGCTTTTATGGTAGGGAGACTGAAGCTTTCTTT. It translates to CASSFYGRETEAFF.

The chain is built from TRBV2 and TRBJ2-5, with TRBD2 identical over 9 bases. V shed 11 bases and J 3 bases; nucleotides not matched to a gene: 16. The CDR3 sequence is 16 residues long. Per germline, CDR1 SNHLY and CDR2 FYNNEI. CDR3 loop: CALAKGTSGHKETQYF. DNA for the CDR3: TGTGCCTTGGCCAAGGGTACTAGCGGGCATAAAGAGACCCAGTACTTC.

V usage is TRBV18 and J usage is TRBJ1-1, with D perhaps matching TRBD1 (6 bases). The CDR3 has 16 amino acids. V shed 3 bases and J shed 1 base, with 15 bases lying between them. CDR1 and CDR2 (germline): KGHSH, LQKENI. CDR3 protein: CASSPTVRGTNTEAFF. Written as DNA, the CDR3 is TGTGCCAGCTCACCGACAGTTAGGGGGACGAACACTGAAGCTTTCTTT.

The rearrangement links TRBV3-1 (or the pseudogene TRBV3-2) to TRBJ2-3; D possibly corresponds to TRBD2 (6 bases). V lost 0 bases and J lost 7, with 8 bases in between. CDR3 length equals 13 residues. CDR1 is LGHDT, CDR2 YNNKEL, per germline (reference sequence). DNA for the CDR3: TGTGCCAGCAGCCAAGATCGGGGGAATACGCAGTATTTT. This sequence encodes CASSQDRGNTQYF.

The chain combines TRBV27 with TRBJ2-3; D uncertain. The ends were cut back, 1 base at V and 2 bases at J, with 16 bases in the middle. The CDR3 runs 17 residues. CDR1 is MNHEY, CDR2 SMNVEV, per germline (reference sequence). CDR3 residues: CASSLFLNRLATDTQYF. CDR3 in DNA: TGTGCCAGCAGTTTATTCCTAAATCGACTCGCCACAGATACGCAGTATTTT.

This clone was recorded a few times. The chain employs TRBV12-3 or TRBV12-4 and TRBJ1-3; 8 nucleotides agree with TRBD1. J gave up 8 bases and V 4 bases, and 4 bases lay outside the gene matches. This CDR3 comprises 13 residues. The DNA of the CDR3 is TGTGCCAGCAGTTACAACAGGGGGGACACCATATATTTT. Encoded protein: CASSYNRGDTIYF.

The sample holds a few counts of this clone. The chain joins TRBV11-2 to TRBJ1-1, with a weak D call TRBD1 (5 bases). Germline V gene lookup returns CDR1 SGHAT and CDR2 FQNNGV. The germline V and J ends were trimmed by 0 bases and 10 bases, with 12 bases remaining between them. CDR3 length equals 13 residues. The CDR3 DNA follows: TGTGCCAGCAGCTTAGAGGGATTCGGGGGAGCTTTCTTT. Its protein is CASSLEGFGGAFF.

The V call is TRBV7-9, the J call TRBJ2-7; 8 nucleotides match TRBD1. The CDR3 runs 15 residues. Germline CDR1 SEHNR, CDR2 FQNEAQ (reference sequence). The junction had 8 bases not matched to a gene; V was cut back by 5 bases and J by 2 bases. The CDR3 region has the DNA TGTGCCAGCAGCCCCGGACAGGGTACCCCCTACGAGCAGTACTTC. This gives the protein CASSPGQGTPYEQYF.

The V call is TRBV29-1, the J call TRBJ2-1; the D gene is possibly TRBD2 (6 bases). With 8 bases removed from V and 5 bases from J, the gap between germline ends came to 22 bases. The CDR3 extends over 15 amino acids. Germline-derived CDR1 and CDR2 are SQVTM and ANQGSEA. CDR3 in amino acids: CSPGAEGRRHNEQFF. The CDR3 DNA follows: TGCAGCCCGGGTGCGGAGGGTCGACGCCACAATGAGCAGTTCTTC.

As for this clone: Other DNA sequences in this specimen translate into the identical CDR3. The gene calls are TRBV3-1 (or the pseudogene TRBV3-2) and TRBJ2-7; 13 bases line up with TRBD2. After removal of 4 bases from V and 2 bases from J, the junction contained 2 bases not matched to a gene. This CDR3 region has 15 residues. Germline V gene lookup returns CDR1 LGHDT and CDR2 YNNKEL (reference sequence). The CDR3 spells CASSPGLAGAYEQYF. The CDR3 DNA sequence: TGTGCCAGCAGCCCCGGACTAGCGGGGGCCTACGAGCAGTACTTC.

For the CDR3, the DNA is TGTGCCAGCCGACTAGCGGGGGGCCGAACTACCCAGTACTTC. Amino acids: CASRLAGGRTTQYF. The rearrangement joins TRBV7-2 to TRBJ2-5; 13 bases agree with TRBD2. The CDR3 is made up of 14 amino acids. Germline-derived CDR1 and CDR2 are SGHTA and FQGNSA. With V trimmed by 8 bases and J by 8 bases, 8 bases remained unmatched.

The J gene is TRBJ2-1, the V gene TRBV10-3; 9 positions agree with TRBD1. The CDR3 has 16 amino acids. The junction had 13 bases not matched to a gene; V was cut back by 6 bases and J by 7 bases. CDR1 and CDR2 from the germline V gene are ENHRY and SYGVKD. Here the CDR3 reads CAISTSDRGNRNEQFF. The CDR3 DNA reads TGTGCCATCAGCACCTCCGACAGGGGGAATAGGAATGAGCAGTTCTTC.

The CDR3 bases are TGTGCCAGCAGCCAGGGACTAGCGGGACCCCCGAACACCGGGGAGCTGTTTTTT. It translates to CASSQGLAGPPNTGELFF. The chain employs TRBV5-5 and TRBJ2-2; 13 bases are a match to TRBD2. This CDR3 is built from 18 residues. Looked up from germline, CDR1 is SGHKS and CDR2 is YYEKEE (reference sequence). V dropped 4 bases and J dropped 0; count of bases not matched to a gene: 6.

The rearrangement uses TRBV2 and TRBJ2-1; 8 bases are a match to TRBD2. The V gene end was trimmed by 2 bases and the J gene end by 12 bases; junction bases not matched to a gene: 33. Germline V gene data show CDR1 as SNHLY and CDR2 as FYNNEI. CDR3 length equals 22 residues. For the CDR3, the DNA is TGTGCCAGCAGTGAAAGGGCGGGCACCGGCGTGCCTTGGGGACTAGTTGGCCCCGGGCAGTTCTTC. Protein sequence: CASSERAGTGVPWGLVGPGQFF.